Shown below are 13 T cell receptor beta chains from a single sample sequenced in a study of T cells in Graves' hyperthyroidism and ophthalmopathy. TCR beta CDR3 regions were amplified from RNA transcripts. The TCR CDR3 was amplified in a first-round RT-PCR using the HTBI primer set. A single record per CDR3 protein comes from TCRdb applying MiXCR to the multiplex PCR reads. The data hold over 700,000 distinct CDR3 sequences, with over 35% observed a single time. The sample was blood. The receptors originated from a woman between 40 and 55 years old with Graves' hyperthyroidism.

The chain recombines TRBV25-1 with TRBJ1-2; D may be TRBD1 (5 bases). Trimming took off 5 bases at V and 4 bases at J, with 14 bases between the two ends. The CDR3 covers 14 residues. Germline CDR1 and CDR2: MGHDK and SYGVNS. CDR3 nucleotides: TGTGCCAGCAGTCCCGACAGCCTATTCTATGGCTACACCTTC. Its translation is CASSPDSLFYGYTF.

This clonotype has ten or more counts. The chain combines TRBV4-1 with TRBJ2-5; 9 positions agree with TRBD1. The CDR3 spans 15 residues. In germline, CDR1 is MGHRA, CDR2 YSYEKL. V trimming: 4 bases; J trimming: 2 bases; junction bases outside the gene matches: 5. CDR3 sequence reads: CASSLLDRGQETQYF. In DNA form, the CDR3 reads TGCGCCAGCAGCCTCCTCGACAGGGGGCAAGAGACCCAGTACTTC.

This clonotype was observed many times. The genes are TRBV25-1 and TRBJ2-7, with D perhaps given as TRBD1 or TRBD2 (5 bases each). Trimming shortened V by 1 base and J by 3 bases, and 7 bases separated the two germline ends. The CDR3 runs 13 residues. Germline CDR1 MGHDK, CDR2 SYGVNS. CDR3 residues: CASSELGVYEQYF. CDR3 nucleotides: TGTGCCAGCAGTGAATTGGGGGTCTACGAGCAGTACTTC.

The chain links TRBV9 to TRBJ2-2; 8 bases match TRBD2. The CDR3 has 14 amino acids. Germline values: CDR1 SGDLS, CDR2 YYNGEE. After removal of 0 bases from V and 9 bases from J, the junction contained 4 bases not matched to a gene. CDR3 nucleotides: TGTGCCAGCAGCGTAGCAGCGGGAGCGTGGGAGCTGTTTTTT. Translating gives CASSVAAGAWELFF.

For this clonotype: Because the CDR3's place on the DNA is in doubt, the DNA is left out and the CDR3 is given as listed by TCRdb. The V call is TRBV29-1, the J call TRBJ2-2; no DNA check was done on the table's D call, TRBD2. In germline, CDR1 is SQVTM, CDR2 ANQGSEA. Termini included, the CDR3 measures 15 amino acids. This chain's CDR3 is CSVLAGTHLTGSCFF.

The sample holds a few counts of this clonotype. The V and J genes are TRBV2 and TRBJ2-1; D gene unclear. This CDR3 region has 13 residues. Germline loops: CDR1 SNHLY, CDR2 FYNNEI. Trimming removed 6 bases at V and 2 bases at J, with 8 bases between. The CDR3 spells CASSGQPYNEQFF. The CDR3 nucleotides read TGTGCCAGCAGCGGGCAGCCCTACAATGAGCAGTTCTTC.

This clonotype was seen many times. CDR3 sequence: CATTETGSNYGYTF. The CDR3 coding sequence is TGTGCCACCACTGAAACCGGGTCAAACTATGGCTACACCTTC. This chain joins TRBV12-3 or TRBV12-4 and TRBJ1-2; D uncertain. The length of the CDR3 is 14 residues. Trimming took 10 bases from V and 2 from J, leaving 17 bases between them.

For the CDR3, the DNA is TGTGCCAGCAACCGAAGGGAGCAGTACTTC. Amino acids: CASNRREQYF. The chain couples TRBV6-2 or TRBV6-3 to TRBJ2-7; D is undetermined. Germline V lookup: CDR1 MNHEY, CDR2 SVGEGT. Deletions cut 7 bases from V and 7 bases from J, with 8 bases between. This CDR3 has 10 amino acids.

This clonotype appeared a few times. DNA for the CDR3: TGCGCCAGCAGCCCTACGGAGGGGGGGTCGGACGAGCAGTACTTC. Encoded protein: CASSPTEGGSDEQYF. J is TRBJ2-7 and V is TRBV5-1; D is possibly TRBD2 (7 bases). The ends were cut back, 4 bases at V and 5 bases at J, with 19 bases in the middle. The V gene's germline CDR1 is SGHRS and CDR2 YFSETQ. There are 15 residues in the CDR3.

The rearrangement uses TRBV9 and TRBJ2-5; D may be TRBD1 (5 bases). The CDR3 totals 12 residues. The germline CDR1 and CDR2 sequences are SGDLS and YYNGEE. Trimming cost V 0 bases and J 5 bases, with 5 bases left between them. The CDR3 sequence: CASSVEGETQYF. The DNA for the CDR3 is TGTGCCAGCAGCGTAGAGGGGGAGACCCAGTACTTC. Supplemented by reference TRBV9 and TRBJ2-5, the full variable domain reads DSGVTQTPKHLITATGQRVTLRCSPRSGDLSVYWYQQSLDQGLQFLIQYYNGEERAKGNILERFSAQQFPDLHSELNLSSLELGDSALYFCASSVEGETQYFGPGTRLLVL.

On this clonotype itself: An end of the junction does not agree with germline; a read error may underlie this. J is TRBJ1-1 and V is TRBV24-1; 10 nucleotides agree with TRBD1. The CDR3 length is 15 residues. CDR1 is KGHDR and CDR2 is SFDVKD in the germline V gene. CDR3 sequence (DNA): TGTGCCAGCAGTTTACCGGGACAGGGGTGGACTGAAGCTTTCTTT. It is translated as CASSLPGQGWTEAFF.

Comments on this clonotype: At one end the junction does not follow the germline gene, possibly because of a read error. V is TRBV9 and J is TRBJ2-1; a weak D match, TRBD2 (6 bases). In germline, CDR1 is SGDLS, CDR2 YYNGEE. The CDR3 spans 16 residues. In nucleotides, the CDR3 is TGTGCCACCAGCAGAGACCCAGCCGGGAGCAGTAATGAGCAGTTCTTC. Its protein product is CATSRDPAGSSNEQFF.

The chain uses TRBV6-5 and TRBJ1-4; 8 nucleotides line up with TRBD1. The CDR3 is 15 residues long. The ends lost 5 bases at V and 7 bases at J; junction bases unmatched: 9. Germline V gene lookup returns CDR1 MNHEY and CDR2 SVGAGI. CDR3 coding DNA: TGTGCCAGCAGTGGCCGCCACAGGGGGGTTGAAAAACTGTTTTTT. Residues: CASSGRHRGVEKLFF.